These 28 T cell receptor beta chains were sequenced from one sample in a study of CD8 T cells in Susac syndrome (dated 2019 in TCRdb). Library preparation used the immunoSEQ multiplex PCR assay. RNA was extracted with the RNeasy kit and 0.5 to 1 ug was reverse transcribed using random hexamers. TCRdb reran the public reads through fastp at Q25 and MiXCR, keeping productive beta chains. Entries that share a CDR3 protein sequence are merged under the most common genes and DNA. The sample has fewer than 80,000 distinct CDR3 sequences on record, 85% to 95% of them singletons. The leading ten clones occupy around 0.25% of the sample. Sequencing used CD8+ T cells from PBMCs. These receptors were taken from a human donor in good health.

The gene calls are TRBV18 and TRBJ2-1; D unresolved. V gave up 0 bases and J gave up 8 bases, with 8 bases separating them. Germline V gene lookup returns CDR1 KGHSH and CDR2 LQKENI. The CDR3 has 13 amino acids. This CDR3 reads CASSPPYGYEQFF. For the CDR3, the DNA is TGTGCCAGCTCACCACCATACGGGTATGAGCAGTTCTTC. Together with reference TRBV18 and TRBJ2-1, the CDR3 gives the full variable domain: NAGVMQNPRHLVRRRGQEARLRCSPMKGHSHVYWYRQLPEEGLKFMVYLQKENIIDESGMPKERFSAEFPKEGPSILRIQQVVRGDSAAYFCASSPPYGYEQFFGPGTRLTVL.

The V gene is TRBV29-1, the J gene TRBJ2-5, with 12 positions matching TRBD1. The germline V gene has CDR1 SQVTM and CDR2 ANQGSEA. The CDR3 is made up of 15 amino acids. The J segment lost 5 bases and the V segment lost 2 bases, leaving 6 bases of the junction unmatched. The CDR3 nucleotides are TGCAGCGTTGAAAAAGGGACAGGGGGCGTCGAGACCCAGTACTTC. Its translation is CSVEKGTGGVETQYF.

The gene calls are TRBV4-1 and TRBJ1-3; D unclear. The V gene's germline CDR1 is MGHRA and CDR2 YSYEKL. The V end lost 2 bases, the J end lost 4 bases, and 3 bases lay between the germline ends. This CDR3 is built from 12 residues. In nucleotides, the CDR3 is TGCGCCAGCAGCCAACGGGGAAACACCATATATTTT. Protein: CASSQRGNTIYF.

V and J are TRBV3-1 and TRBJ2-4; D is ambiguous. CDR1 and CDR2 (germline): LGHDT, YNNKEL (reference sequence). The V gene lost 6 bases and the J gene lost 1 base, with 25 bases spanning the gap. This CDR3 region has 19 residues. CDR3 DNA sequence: TGTGCCAGCAGTTCGACGCCAACCTCAACCTATTCGGCCAAAAACATTCAGTACTTC. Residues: CASSSTPTSTYSAKNIQYF.

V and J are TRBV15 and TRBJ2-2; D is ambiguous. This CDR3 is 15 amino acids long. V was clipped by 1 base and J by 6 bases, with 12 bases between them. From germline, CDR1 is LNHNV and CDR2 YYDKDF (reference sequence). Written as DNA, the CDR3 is TGTGCCACCAGCAGAGCGCTGGGGATCGCCGGGGAGCTGTTTTTT. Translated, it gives CATSRALGIAGELFF.

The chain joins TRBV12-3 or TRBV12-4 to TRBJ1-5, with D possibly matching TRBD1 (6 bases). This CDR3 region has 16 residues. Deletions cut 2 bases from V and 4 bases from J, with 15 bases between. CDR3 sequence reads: CASSLIRGQENQPQHF. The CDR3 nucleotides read TGTGCCAGCAGTTTAATACGGGGGCAGGAGAATCAGCCCCAGCATTTT.

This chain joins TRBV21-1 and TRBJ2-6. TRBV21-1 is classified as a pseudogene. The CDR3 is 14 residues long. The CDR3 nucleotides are TGTGCCAGCTTTCTGGGCTCTGGGGCCAACGTCCTGACTTTC. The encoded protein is CASFLGSGANVLTF.

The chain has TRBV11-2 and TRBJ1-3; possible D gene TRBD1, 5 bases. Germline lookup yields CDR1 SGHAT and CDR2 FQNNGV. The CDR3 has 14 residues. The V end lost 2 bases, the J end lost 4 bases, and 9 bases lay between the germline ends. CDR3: CASSLTGAGNTIYF. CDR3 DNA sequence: TGTGCCAGCAGCTTAACTGGGGCAGGAAACACCATATATTTT.

The CDR3 reads CASSVAYNEKLFF. In nucleotides, the CDR3 is TGTGCCAGCAGCGTAGCCTATAATGAAAAACTGTTTTTT. The chain couples TRBV9 to TRBJ1-4; D is undetermined. V lost 0 bases and J lost 4, with 4 bases in between. This CDR3 is 13 amino acids long. Per germline, CDR1 SGDLS and CDR2 YYNGEE.

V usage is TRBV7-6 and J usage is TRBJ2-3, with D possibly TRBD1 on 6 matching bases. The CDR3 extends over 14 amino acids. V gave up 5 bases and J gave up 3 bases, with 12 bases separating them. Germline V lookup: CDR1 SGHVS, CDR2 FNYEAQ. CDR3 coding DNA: TGTGCCAGCAGCGTCAGGGGTTGGACAGATACGCAGTATTTT. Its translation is CASSVRGWTDTQYF.

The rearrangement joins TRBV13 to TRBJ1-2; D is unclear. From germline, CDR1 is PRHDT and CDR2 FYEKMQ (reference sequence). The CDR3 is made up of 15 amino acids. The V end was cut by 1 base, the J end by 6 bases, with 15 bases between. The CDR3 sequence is CASSLVQQEIHGYTF. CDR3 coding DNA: TGTGCCAGCAGCTTAGTACAGCAAGAGATCCATGGCTACACCTTC. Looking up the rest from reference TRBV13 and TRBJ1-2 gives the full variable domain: AAGVIQSPRHLIKEKRETATLKCYPIPRHDTVYWYQQGPGQDPQFLISFYEKMQSDKGSIPDRFSAQQFSDYHSELNMSSLELGDSALYFCASSLVQQEIHGYTFGSGTRLTVV.

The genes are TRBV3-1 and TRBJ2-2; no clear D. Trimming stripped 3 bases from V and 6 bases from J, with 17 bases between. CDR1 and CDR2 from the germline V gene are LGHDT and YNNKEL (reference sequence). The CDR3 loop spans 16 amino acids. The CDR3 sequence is CASSQSRIGSPGELFF. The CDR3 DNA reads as TGTGCCAGCAGCCAGAGCAGGATCGGCTCCCCCGGGGAGCTGTTTTTT. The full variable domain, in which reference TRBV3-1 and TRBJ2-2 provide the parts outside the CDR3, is DTAVSQTPKYLVTQMGNDKSIKCEQNLGHDTMYWYKQDSKKFLKIMFSYNNKELIINETVPNRFSPKSPDKAHLNLHINSLELGDSAVYFCASSQSRIGSPGELFFGEGSRLTVL.

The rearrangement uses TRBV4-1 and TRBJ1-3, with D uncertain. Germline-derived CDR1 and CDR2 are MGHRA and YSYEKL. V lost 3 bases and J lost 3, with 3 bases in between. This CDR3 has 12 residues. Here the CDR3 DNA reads TGCGCCAGCAGCCATCTTGGAAACACCATATATTTT. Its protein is CASSHLGNTIYF.

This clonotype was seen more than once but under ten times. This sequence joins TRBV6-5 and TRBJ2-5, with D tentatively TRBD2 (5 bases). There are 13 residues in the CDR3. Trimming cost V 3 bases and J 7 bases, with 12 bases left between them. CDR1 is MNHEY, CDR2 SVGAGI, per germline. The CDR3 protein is CASSYVLGGTQYF. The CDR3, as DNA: TGTGCCAGCAGTTATGTACTAGGAGGGACCCAGTACTTC.

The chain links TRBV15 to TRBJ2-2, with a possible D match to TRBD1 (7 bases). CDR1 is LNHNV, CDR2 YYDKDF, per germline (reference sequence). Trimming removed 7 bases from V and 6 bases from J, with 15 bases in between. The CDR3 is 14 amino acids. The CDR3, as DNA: TGTGCCACCAAGGAGGGGGCGATACCCGGGGAGCTGTTTTTT. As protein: CATKEGAIPGELFF.

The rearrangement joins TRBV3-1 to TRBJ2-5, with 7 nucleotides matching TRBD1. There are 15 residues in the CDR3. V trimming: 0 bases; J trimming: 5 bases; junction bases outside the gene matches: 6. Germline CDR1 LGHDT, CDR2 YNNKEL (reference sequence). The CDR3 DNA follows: TGTGCCAGCAGCCAAGAAGCGACAGGGTGGGAGACCCAGTACTTC. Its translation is CASSQEATGWETQYF.

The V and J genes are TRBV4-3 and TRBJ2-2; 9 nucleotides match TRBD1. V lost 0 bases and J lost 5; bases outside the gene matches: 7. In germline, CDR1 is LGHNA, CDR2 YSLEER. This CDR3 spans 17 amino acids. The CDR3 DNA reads TGCGCCAGCAGCCAAGATACCGGGACAGGGCAGACCGGGGAGCTGTTTTTT. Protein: CASSQDTGTGQTGELFF.

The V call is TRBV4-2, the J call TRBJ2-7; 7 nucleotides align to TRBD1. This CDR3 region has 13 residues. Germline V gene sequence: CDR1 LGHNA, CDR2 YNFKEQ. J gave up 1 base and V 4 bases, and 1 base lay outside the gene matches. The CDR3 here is CASSRQGSYEQYF. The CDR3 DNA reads TGTGCCAGCAGCCGACAGGGATCCTACGAGCAGTACTTC.

The CDR3 coding sequence is TGTGCCAGTAGTATGGGTAGTACTGAAGCTTTCTTT. This encodes CASSMGSTEAFF. The chain joins TRBV19 to TRBJ1-1; D is ambiguous. The CDR3 runs to 12 residues. Looked up from germline, CDR1 is LNHDA and CDR2 is SQIVND (reference sequence). Trimming took 3 bases from V and 5 from J, leaving 7 bases between them.

In DNA, the CDR3 is TGTGCCAGCAGCTTAACGGCTGCGGGGGGGAACGAGCAGTACTTC. It codes for CASSLTAAGGNEQYF. The chain combines TRBV7-3 with TRBJ2-7; the match to TRBD2 covers 9 bases. Germline CDR1 reads SGHTA; CDR2 reads FQGTGA. The length of the CDR3 is 15 residues. V gave up 0 bases and J gave up 5 bases; unmatched junction bases: 5.

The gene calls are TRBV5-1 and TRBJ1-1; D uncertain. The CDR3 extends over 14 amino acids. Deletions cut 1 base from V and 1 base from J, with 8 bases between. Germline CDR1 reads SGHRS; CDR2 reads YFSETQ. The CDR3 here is CASSLHGKNTEAFF. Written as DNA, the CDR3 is TGCGCCAGCAGCTTGCACGGGAAGAACACTGAAGCTTTCTTT. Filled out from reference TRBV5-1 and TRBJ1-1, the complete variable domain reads KAGVTQTPRYLIKTRGQQVTLSCSPISGHRSVSWYQQTPGQGLQFLFEYFSETQRNKGNFPGRFSGRQFSNSRSEMNVSTLELGDSALYLCASSLHGKNTEAFFGQGTRLTVV.

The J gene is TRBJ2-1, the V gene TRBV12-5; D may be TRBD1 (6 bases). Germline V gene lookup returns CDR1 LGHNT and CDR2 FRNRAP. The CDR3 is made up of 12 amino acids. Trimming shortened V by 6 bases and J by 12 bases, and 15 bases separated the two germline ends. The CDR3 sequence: CASGWDTEGQFF. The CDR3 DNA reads TGTGCTAGTGGCTGGGACACCGAGGGGCAGTTCTTC. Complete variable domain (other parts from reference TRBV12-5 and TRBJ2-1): DARVTQTPRHKVTEMGQEVTMRCQPILGHNTVFWYRQTMMQGLELLAYFRNRAPLDDSGMPKDRFSAEMPDATLATLKIQPSEPRDSAVYFCASGWDTEGQFFGPGTRLTVL.

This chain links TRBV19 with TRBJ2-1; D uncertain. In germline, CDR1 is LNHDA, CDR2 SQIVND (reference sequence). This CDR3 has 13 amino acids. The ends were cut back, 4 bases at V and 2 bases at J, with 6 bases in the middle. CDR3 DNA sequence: TGTGCCAGTAGTAGAGCCCCCTACAATGAGCAGTTCTTC. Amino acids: CASSRAPYNEQFF. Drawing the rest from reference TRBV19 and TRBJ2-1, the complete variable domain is DGGITQSPKYLFRKEGQNVTLSCEQNLNHDAMYWYRQDPGQGLRLIYYSQIVNDFQKGDIAEGYSVSREKKESFPLTVTSAQKNPTAFYLCASSRAPYNEQFFGPGTRLTVL.

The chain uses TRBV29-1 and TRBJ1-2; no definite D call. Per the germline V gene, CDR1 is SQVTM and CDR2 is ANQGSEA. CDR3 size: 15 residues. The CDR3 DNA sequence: TGCAGTGCTACCGGGCCTCCCTCATTGTTCTATGGCTACACCTTC. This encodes CSATGPPSLFYGYTF.

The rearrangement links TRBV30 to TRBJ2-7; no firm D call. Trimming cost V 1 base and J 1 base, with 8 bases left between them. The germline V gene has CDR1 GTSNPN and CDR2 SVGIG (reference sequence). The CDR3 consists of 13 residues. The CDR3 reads CAWSGGGSYEQYF. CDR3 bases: TGTGCCTGGAGTGGAGGCGGTTCCTACGAGCAGTACTTC.

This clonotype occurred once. In DNA form, the CDR3 reads TGTGCCAGCAGCTCCCGGGACCCTGGGGCGTACGAGCAGTACTTC. Translating it yields CASSSRDPGAYEQYF. V is TRBV7-9 and J is TRBJ2-7; either TRBD1 or TRBD2 may supply D (5 bases each). Germline CDR1 reads SEHNR; CDR2 reads FQNEAQ (reference sequence). The CDR3 is made up of 15 amino acids. V lost 4 bases, J lost 4 bases, and 17 bases lay in between.

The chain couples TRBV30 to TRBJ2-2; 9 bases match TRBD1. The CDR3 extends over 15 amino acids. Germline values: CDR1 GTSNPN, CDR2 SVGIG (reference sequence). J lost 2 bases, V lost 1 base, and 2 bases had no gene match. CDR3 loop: CAWSGDRENTGELFF. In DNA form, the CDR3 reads TGTGCCTGGAGTGGGGACAGGGAAAACACCGGGGAGCTGTTTTTT.

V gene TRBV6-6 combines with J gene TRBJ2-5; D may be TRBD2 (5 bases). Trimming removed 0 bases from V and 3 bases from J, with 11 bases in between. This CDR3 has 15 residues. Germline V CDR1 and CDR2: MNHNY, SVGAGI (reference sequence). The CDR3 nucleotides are TGTGCCAGCAGTTACTCCGGAGGCACAAAAGAGACCCAGTACTTC. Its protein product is CASSYSGGTKETQYF.